This T cell receptor (beta chain) is from a study of PD-1 blockade in classical Hodgkin lymphoma. Germline V gives CDR1 MNHNS, CDR2 SASEGT. Trimming pared 6 bases from V and 3 bases from J, leaving 12 bases between. The CDR3 totals 14 residues. All the patients suffered relapse after autologous stem cell transplantation, and brentuximab vedotin exposure differed. Sequenced by immunoSEQ multiplex PCR; TCRdb stores in-frame clones only, minus some. The repertoire holds around 150,000 clones, about 78% seen once, with roughly 10% in the top ten. This sequence joins TRBV6-1 and TRBJ1-5, with D perhaps matching TRBD1 (5 bases). Sample: peripheral blood mononuclear cells (PBMCs), taken before the second cycle of nivolumab. The TCR was taken from a human donor with classical Hodgkin lymphoma. The CDR3 bases are TGTGCCAGCAGCGCGGGGGTCTTCAATCAGCCCCAGCATTTT. Protein sequence: CASSAGVFNQPQHF.